This TCR beta chain was observed in a study of control samples from healthy donors and cancer patients. V dropped 6 bases and J dropped 1 base, with 18 bases sitting between them. This CDR3 spans 16 amino acids. Germline V gene data show CDR1 as MDHEN and CDR2 as SYDVKM. Profiling relied on immunoSEQ multiplex PCR, and the TCRdb table lists in-frame clones only, not all of them. The table lists 35,000 to 50,000 clones, approximately 82% of them singletons. The chain combines TRBV28 with TRBJ1-1; tentatively, D is TRBD1 (5 bases). The receptor comes from a man in his 60s in good health. Sequences were obtained from blood. CDR3 bases: TGTGCCAGCAGGTTCACCCTGGGCGGGGGGAACACTGAAGCTTTCTTT. As protein: CASRFTLGGGNTEAFF.